The sequence of this T cell receptor (beta chain) was determined in a study of spatial heterogeneity in lung cancer. Study context: Each unique TCR and UMI combination was seen more than ten times on average in raw reads.

Unique molecular identifiers tagged every individual TCR cDNA molecule. TCRdb redid the calling of the 5' RACE reads with MiXCR, one entry per CDR3 protein. The data contain approximately 82,000 distinct CDR3 sequences, over 10% of them seen just once; the ten biggest clones take up 3.5% to 5.5%. The CDR3 length is 14 residues. Germline values: CDR1 SGHRS, CDR2 YFSETQ. Trimming took 2 bases from V and 2 from J; bases not matched to a gene: 2. Time point denoted: sample taken at primary tumor resection. TCRs were sequenced from unsorted whole RNA of tumor, nontumor lung or PBMC. The rearrangement links TRBV5-1 to TRBJ2-5, with 8 bases matching TRBD2. The clonotype was recovered from a male donor with early-stage non-small cell lung cancer. Material: PBMCs, obtained at surgery. CDR3 protein: CASSLLAGQETQYF. In DNA, the CDR3 is TGCGCCAGCAGCTTATTAGCGGGACAAGAGACCCAGTACTTC.